The present TCR beta chain was sequenced within a study of response to subunit inactivated influenza vaccine. Study-level results: Every seasonal influenza vaccination brings in few new T cells, the authors suggested.

TCRdb redid the calling of the RT-PCR reads with MiXCR, one entry per CDR3 protein. The repertoire includes hundreds of thousands of distinct CDR3 sequences, roughly 15% of them detected once, and 7.5% to 8% sits in the top ten. Trimming cost V 3 bases and J 3 bases, with 9 bases left between them. Germline CDR1 is DFQATT and CDR2 is SNEGSKA (reference sequence). The CDR3 loop spans 13 amino acids. This clonotype was seen a handful of times. The target antigen is unknown. This TCR was sampled from a man aged 45-65 years who received an inactivated influenza vaccine. This chain joins TRBV20-1 and TRBJ2-1; weak D call: TRBD1 (5 bases). The sample in question was PBMCs from blood, obtained approximately 15 days before vaccination. The CDR3 protein is CSASPTVYNEQFF. The CDR3 DNA reads TGCAGTGCTAGCCCGACAGTCTACAATGAGCAGTTCTTC.